This TCR beta chain stems from a study of T-cell memory formation after mild COVID-19. Overall study: Clusters were largely donor specific. The study, taken as a whole, reports: Pre-infection memory held some responding clones, suggesting pre-existing cross-reactive T cells responded. Contracting clones from day 15 to 85 had balanced CD4/CD8; later expanders favoured CD4+.

TCRdb reprocessed the 5' RACE reads with MiXCR, giving one entry per CDR3 protein. The top ten clones hold roughly 12% of a sample with approximately 450,000 distinct CDR3 sequences, about 18% of them seen once. As to this clonotype: Its antigen remains unknown.

V lost 7 bases, J lost 3 bases, and 7 bases stayed unmatched. CDR1 SQVTM and CDR2 ANQGSEA come from the germline V gene. The CDR3 spans 15 residues. The sequence came from an adult woman who had mild COVID-19 (a few samples of this study predate the infection). Cell type and time point are not known. The specimen sequenced was PBMCs or a T cell subset sorted from them (not recorded which). V is TRBV29-1 and J is TRBJ2-3; 13 bases align to TRBD2. The CDR3 bases are TGCAGCGCCGTACCACTAGCGGGAGGGACAGATACGCAGTATTTT. The encoded protein is CSAVPLAGGTDTQYF.